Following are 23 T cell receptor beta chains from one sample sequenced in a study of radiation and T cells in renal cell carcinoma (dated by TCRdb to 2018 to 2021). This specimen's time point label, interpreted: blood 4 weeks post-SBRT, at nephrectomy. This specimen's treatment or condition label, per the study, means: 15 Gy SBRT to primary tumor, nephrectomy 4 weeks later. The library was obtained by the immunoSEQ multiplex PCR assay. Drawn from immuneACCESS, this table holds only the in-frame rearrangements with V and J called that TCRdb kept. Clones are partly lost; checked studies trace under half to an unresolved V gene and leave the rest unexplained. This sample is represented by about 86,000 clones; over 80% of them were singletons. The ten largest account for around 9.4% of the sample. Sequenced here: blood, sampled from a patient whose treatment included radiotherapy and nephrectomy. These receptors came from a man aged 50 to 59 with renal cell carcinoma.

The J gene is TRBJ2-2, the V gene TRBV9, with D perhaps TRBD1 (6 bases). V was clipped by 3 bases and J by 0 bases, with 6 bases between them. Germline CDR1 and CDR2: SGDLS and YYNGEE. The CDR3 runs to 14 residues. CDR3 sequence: CASSGTANTGELFF. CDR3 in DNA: TGTGCCAGCAGCGGGACAGCGAACACCGGGGAGCTGTTTTTT.

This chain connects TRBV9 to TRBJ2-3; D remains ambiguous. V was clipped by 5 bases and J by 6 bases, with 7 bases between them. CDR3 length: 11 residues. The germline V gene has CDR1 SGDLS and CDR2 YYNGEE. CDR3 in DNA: TGTGCCAGCAGGGGTTTGGATACGCAGTATTTT. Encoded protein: CASRGLDTQYF.

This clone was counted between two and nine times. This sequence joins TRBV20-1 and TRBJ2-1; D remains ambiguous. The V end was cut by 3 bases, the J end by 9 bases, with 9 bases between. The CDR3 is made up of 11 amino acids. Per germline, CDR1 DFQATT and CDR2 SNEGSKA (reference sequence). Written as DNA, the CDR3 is TGCAGTGCTAGGATAGTCTTTGAGCAGTTCTTC. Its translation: CSARIVFEQFF.

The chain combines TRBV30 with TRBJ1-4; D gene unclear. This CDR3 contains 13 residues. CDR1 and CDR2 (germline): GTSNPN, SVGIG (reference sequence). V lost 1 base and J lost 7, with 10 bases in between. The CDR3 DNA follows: TGTGCCTGGAGTGCGGCAGGAGGTGAAAAACTGTTTTTT. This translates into CAWSAAGGEKLFF. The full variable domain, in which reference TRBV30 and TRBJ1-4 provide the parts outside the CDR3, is SQTIHQWPATLVQPVGSPLSLECTVEGTSNPNLYWYRQAAGRGLQLLFYSVGIGQISSEVPQNLSASRPQDRQFILSSKKLLLSDSGFYLCAWSAAGGEKLFFGSGTQLSVL.

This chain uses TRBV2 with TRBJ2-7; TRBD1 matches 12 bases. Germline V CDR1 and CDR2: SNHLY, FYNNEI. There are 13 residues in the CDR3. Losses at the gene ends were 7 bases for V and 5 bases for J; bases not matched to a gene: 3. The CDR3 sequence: CASIGTGGNEQYF. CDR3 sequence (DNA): TGTGCCAGCATAGGGACAGGGGGCAACGAGCAGTACTTC.

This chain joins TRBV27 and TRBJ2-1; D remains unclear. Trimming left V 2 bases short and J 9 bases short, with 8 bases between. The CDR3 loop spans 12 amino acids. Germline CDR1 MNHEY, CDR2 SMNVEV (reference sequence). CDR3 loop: CASSLGLSEQFF. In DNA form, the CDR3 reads TGTGCCAGCAGTTTAGGTCTATCTGAGCAGTTCTTC.

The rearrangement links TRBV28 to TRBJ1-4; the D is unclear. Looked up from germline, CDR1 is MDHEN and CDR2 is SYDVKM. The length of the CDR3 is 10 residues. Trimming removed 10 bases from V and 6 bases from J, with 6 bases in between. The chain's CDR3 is CATADEKLFF. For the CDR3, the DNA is TGTGCCACCGCCGATGAAAAACTGTTTTTT.

The CDR3 sequence: CASGGSGVYEQFF. CDR3 coding DNA: TGTGCCAGCGGGGGCAGCGGGGTCTATGAGCAGTTCTTC. The chain employs TRBV9 and TRBJ2-1; possible D gene TRBD2, 7 bases. The germline CDR1 and CDR2 sequences are SGDLS and YYNGEE. Trimming removed 7 bases at V and 8 bases at J, with 16 bases between. The CDR3 runs to 13 residues. The full variable domain, completed using reference TRBV9 and TRBJ2-1, is DSGVTQTPKHLITATGQRVTLRCSPRSGDLSVYWYQQSLDQGLQFLIQYYNGEERAKGNILERFSAQQFPDLHSELNLSSLELGDSALYFCASGGSGVYEQFFGPGTRLTVL.

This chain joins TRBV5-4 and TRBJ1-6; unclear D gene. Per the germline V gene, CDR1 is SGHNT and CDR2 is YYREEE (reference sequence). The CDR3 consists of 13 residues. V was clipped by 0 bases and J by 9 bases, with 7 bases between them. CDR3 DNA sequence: TGTGCCAGCAGCTTGGGGGAGGGTTCACCCCTCCACTTT. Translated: CASSLGEGSPLHF.

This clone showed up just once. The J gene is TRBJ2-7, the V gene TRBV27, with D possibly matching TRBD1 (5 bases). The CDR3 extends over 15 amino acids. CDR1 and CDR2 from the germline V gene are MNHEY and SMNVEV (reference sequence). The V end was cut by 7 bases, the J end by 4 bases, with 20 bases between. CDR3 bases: TGTGCCAGCACCCTCGATGGAAGGGGCGGATACGAGCAGTACTTC. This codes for CASTLDGRGGYEQYF.

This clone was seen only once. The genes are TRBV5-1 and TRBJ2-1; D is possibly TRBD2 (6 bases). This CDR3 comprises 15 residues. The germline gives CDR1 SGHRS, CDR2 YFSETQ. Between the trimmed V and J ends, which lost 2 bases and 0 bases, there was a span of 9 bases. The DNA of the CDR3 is TGCGCCAGCAGCTTCGGGGGTATCTCCTACAATGAGCAGTTCTTC. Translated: CASSFGGISYNEQFF.

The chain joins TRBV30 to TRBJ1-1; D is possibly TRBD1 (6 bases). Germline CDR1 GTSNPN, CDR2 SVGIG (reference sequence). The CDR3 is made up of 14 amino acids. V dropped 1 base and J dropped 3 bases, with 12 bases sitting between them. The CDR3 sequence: CAWSATGIYTEAFF. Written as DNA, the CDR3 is TGTGCCTGGAGTGCGACAGGAATATACACTGAAGCTTTCTTT.

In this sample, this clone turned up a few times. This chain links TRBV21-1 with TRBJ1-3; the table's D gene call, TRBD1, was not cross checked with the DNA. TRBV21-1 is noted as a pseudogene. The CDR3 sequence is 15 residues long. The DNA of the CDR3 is TGTGCCAGCAGTACGACAGGGGGTGTCTGGAACACCATATATTTT. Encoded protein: CASSTTGGVWNTIYF.

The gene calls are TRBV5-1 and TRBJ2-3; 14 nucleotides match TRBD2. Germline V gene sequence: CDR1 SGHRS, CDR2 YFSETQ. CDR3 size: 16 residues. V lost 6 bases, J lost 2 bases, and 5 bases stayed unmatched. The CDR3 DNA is TGCGCCAGCATGGGACTAGCGGGGGAATACACAGATACGCAGTATTTT. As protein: CASMGLAGEYTDTQYF.

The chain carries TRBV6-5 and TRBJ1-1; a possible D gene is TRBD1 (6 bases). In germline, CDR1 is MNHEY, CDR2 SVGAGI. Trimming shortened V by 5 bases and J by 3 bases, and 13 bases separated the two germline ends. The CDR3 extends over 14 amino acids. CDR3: CASSTVRGHTEAFF. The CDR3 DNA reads TGTGCCAGCAGTACCGTCCGGGGGCACACTGAAGCTTTCTTT.

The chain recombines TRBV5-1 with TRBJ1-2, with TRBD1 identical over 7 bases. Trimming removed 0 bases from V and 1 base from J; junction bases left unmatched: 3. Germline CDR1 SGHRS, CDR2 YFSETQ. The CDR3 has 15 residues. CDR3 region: CASSLGGQNNYGYTF. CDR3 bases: TGCGCCAGCAGCTTGGGGGGACAGAATAACTATGGCTACACCTTC.

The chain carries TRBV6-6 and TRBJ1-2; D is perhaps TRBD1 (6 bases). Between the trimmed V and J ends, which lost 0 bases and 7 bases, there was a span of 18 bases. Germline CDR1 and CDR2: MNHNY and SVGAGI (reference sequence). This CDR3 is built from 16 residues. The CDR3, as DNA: TGTGCCAGCAGTTACTCAGGGGGGGATGCACCCGGTGGCTACACCTTC. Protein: CASSYSGGDAPGGYTF.

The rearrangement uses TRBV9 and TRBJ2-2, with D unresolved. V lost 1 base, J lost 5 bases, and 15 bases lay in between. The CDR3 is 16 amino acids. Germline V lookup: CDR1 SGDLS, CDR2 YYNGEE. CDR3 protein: CASSVPLGRGTGELFF. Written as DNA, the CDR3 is TGTGCCAGCAGCGTACCCCTCGGACGTGGAACCGGGGAGCTGTTTTTT.

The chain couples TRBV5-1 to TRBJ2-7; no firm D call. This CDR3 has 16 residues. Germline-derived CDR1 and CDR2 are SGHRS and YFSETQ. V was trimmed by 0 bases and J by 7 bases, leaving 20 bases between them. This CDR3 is CASSLGLSLGGGEQYF. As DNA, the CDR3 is TGCGCCAGCAGCTTGGGACTTTCTCTAGGTGGTGGTGAGCAGTACTTC.

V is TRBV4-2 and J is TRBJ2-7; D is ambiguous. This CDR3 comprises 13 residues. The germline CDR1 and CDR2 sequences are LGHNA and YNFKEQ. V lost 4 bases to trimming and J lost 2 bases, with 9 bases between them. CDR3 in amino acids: CASSPTETYEQYF. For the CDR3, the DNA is TGTGCCAGCAGCCCTACAGAGACCTACGAGCAGTACTTC.

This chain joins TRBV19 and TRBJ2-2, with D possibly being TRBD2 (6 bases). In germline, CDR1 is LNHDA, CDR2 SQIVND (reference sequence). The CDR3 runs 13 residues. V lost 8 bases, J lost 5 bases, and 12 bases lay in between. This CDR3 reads CASVAGRTGELFF. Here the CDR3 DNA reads TGTGCCAGTGTGGCAGGGAGGACCGGGGAGCTGTTTTTT. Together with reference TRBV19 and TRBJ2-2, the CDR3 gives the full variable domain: DGGITQSPKYLFRKEGQNVTLSCEQNLNHDAMYWYRQDPGQGLRLIYYSQIVNDFQKGDIAEGYSVSREKKESFPLTVTSAQKNPTAFYLCASVAGRTGELFFGEGSRLTVL.

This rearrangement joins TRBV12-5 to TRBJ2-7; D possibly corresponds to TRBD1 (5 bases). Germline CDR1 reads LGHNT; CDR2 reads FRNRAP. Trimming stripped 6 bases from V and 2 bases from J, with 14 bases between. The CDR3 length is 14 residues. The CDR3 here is CASGRSTATYEQYF. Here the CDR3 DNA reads TGTGCTAGTGGCCGTTCGACAGCTACCTACGAGCAGTACTTC.

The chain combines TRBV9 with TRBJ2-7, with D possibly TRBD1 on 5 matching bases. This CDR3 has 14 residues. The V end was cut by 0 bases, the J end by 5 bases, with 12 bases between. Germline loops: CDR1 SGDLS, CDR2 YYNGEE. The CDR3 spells CASSVAPGYHEQYF. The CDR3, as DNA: TGTGCCAGCAGCGTAGCACCAGGGTACCACGAGCAGTACTTC.